The clone carrying this T cell receptor (beta chain) appeared many times. The antigen is undetermined. These data come from a study of T cell repertoires in cytomegalovirus infection. Overall study findings and caveats: What dominated the ex vivo response were HLA-C-restricted CMV-specific TCR beta clonotypes.

V was clipped by 3 bases and J by 0 bases, with 9 bases between them. The CDR3 length is 15 residues. CDR1 is SGHTA, CDR2 FQGNSA, per germline. TCRdb independently ran MiXCR on the reads; one entry per CDR3 protein. The sample has a few hundred thousand distinct CDR3 sequences; 26% are singletons. Sample: PBMCs. V and J are TRBV7-2 and TRBJ1-3; D may be TRBD1 (5 bases). This sequence was found in a human donor in good health (CMV status not recorded). Some clones in this sample may be carry-over from other donors' samples. CDR3 in amino acids: CASSLGTFSGNTIYF. The CDR3 nucleotides read TGTGCCAGCAGCTTGGGGACGTTCTCTGGAAACACCATATATTTT.